This TCR beta chain was sequenced in a study of blood T cell repertoires in COVID-19. Study summary: In each case, the material was cDNA or gDNA derived from T cells, B-cell-depleted T cells, or PBMCs.

Ages ranged from about 18 to 89 years, with residence in 20 to 30 US areas. Participants were placed into cohorts based on the clinical history they reported. Per germline, CDR1 MNHNS and CDR2 SASEGT. The CDR3 consists of 14 residues. V dropped 3 bases and J dropped 5; count of bases not matched to a gene: 4. Original handling: Amplification of reference gene primers was used by the study to estimate nucleated cell counts. Clones were sequenced by immunoSEQ multiplex PCR, and TCRdb holds only the in-frame ones, with some missing. V, J and clone size derive from that table, while D and trimming were established from the DNA sequence. Among hundreds of thousands of clones listed, around 85% were seen once.

The chain uses TRBV6-1 and TRBJ2-7, with 10 bases aligning to TRBD2. The clonotype comes from a woman in her thirties or forties with acute COVID-19. Sequencing was carried out using PBMCs or T cells enriched from blood (not recorded which). CDR3: CASSDRTSGDEQYF. The CDR3 DNA follows: TGTGCCAGCAGTGACAGGACTAGCGGAGACGAGCAGTACTTC.